Listed here is a single T cell receptor beta chain. The antigen remains undetermined. This CDR3 has 17 amino acids. Germline lookup yields CDR1 MDHEN and CDR2 SYDVKM. These data come from a study of CXCR3-negative and CXCR3-positive naive CD8 T cells. Study findings and constraints: Comparison of naive cells showed more hydrophobic TRB CDR3s in CXCR3-positive than in CXCR3-negative naive cells. Comparison of naive CXCR3-negative and CXCR3-positive cells revealed similar TRBV-TRBJ usage, while memory cells differed.

Identification of naive CD8+ T cells rested on CD45RO-CCR7+CD27+CD95- status. Researchers prepared the TRB cDNA libraries using 5' RACE with UMI labels. Reanalyzing the 5' RACE reads, TCRdb keeps one entry per CDR3 protein, without DNA. Here the sample table reports about 62,000 distinct CDR3 sequences. Sequenced sample: naive CXCR3- CD8+ T cells from blood. The subset was: CD45RO-CCR7+CD27+CD95- naive CD8+ T cells lacking CXCR3 (TNR3-). This receptor was obtained from a human donor in good health. Some clones in this sample may be carry-over from other donors' samples. The chain has TRBV28 and TRBJ2-1; with no DNA, the TCRdb D assignment of TRBD1 cannot be verified. The CDR3: CASRPLLRGEIYNEQFF. The entire variable domain, with the rest obtained from reference TRBV28 and TRBJ2-1, is as follows: DVKVTQSSRYLVKRTGEKVFLECVQDMDHENMFWYRQDPGLGLRLIYFSYDVKMKEKGDIPEGYSVSREKKERFSLILESASTNQTSMYLCASRPLLRGEIYNEQFFGPGTRLTVL.